These 9 T cell receptor beta chains came from one sample sequenced in a study of CD8+ T cells in alopecia areata. Described treatment: oral pan-JAK inhibitor, 5-10 mg twice daily. Extracted RNA was reverse transcribed into cDNA, the sequencing template. Some clones are missing from TCRdb's copy, which holds only in-frame ones; the method was immunoSEQ multiplex PCR. In the table there are about 300,000 clones, about three fifths of which are singletons. This sample comprised CD4+ T cells sorted from blood, obtained at week 24, from a patient treated with tofacitinib. The receptors come from a human donor with alopecia areata.

The chain uses TRBV6-1 and TRBJ2-1; 12 bases are a match to TRBD2. Germline lookup yields CDR1 MNHNS and CDR2 SASEGT. Trimming cost V 2 bases and J 10 bases; bases outside gene matches: 24. The CDR3 consists of 21 residues. CDR3 sequence (DNA): TGTGCCAGCAGTGAAACGAGAGAGACCGGGACTAGCGGGTCCCGTTCACGCGAGCAGTTCTTC. It encodes CASSETRETGTSGSRSREQFF.

The chain has TRBV30 and TRBJ1-1; D is perhaps TRBD1 (5 bases). CDR1 and CDR2 (germline): GTSNPN, SVGIG (reference sequence). This CDR3 contains 11 residues. The ends were cut back, 3 bases at V and 6 bases at J, with 8 bases in the middle. CDR3 coding DNA: TGTGCCTGGAGAGAACAGGCTGAAGCTTTCTTT. As protein: CAWREQAEAFF.

The chain couples TRBV5-1 to TRBJ2-3; 9 nucleotides line up with TRBD2. The CDR3 runs to 15 residues. Germline V gene sequence: CDR1 SGHRS, CDR2 YFSETQ. V was pared by 7 bases and J by 1 base, with 7 bases of the junction left unmatched. CDR3 in amino acids: CASRGASGGTDTQYF. In DNA form, the CDR3 reads TGCGCCAGCCGAGGGGCTAGCGGGGGCACAGATACGCAGTATTTT.

This chain uses TRBV28 with TRBJ2-7; D not certain. Trimming took 3 bases from V and 1 from J, leaving 10 bases between them. Looked up from germline, CDR1 is MDHEN and CDR2 is SYDVKM. The CDR3 is made up of 14 amino acids. The CDR3 here is CASSFRRQSYEQYF. CDR3 DNA: TGTGCCAGCAGTTTCCGGCGACAATCCTACGAGCAGTACTTC.

This clone is medium-sized in the sample. This sequence joins TRBV12-5 and TRBJ2-3; 7 positions agree with TRBD1. Looked up from germline, CDR1 is LGHNT and CDR2 is FRNRAP. The CDR3 totals 16 residues. Germline trimming cut 3 bases from V and 3 bases from J; bases unmatched to any gene: 9. The CDR3 bases are TGTGCTAGTGGTTTCCCCAAGGGGACAGATACAGATACGCAGTATTTT. Translation: CASGFPKGTDTDTQYF.

The rearrangement joins TRBV5-1 to TRBJ1-3; a possible D gene is TRBD1 (5 bases). The CDR3 runs 15 residues. V lost 3 bases to trimming and J lost 0 bases, with 10 bases between them. CDR1 and CDR2 (germline): SGHRS, YFSETQ. The CDR3 nucleotides read TGCGCCAGCAGCTCCTCCGGGGCCTCTGGAAACACCATATATTTT. Protein sequence: CASSSSGASGNTIYF.

The chain is built from TRBV30 and TRBJ2-2; 11 bases align to TRBD2. The germline V gene encodes CDR1 GTSNPN and CDR2 SVGIG (reference sequence). The CDR3 loop spans 16 amino acids. V lost 2 bases and J lost 5; bases outside the gene matches: 7. The CDR3 region has the DNA TGTGCCTGGAGTACCCTTCTAGCGGGGGGAACCGGGGAGCTGTTTTTT. This sequence encodes CAWSTLLAGGTGELFF.

This clone was detected a few times. The chain carries TRBV30 and TRBJ1-1; D may be TRBD1 (6 bases). Germline V gene data show CDR1 as GTSNPN and CDR2 as SVGIG (reference sequence). Between the trimmed V and J ends, which lost 1 base and 3 bases, there was a span of 9 bases. The CDR3 has 13 residues. The CDR3 reads CAWSEDSYTEAFF. In DNA, the CDR3 is TGTGCCTGGAGTGAGGACAGTTACACTGAAGCTTTCTTT.

This rearrangement joins TRBV15 to TRBJ1-1; D ambiguous. The length of the CDR3 is 15 residues. Looked up from germline, CDR1 is LNHNV and CDR2 is YYDKDF (reference sequence). With 1 base removed from V and 0 bases from J, the gap between germline ends came to 9 bases. The CDR3 nucleotides are TGTGCCACCAGCAGAGTCCTGACCATGAACACTGAAGCTTTCTTT. It specifies CATSRVLTMNTEAFF.